Listed here are 10 T cell receptor beta chains from one sample, sequenced in a study of metastatic and nonmetastatic thyroid tumors. TCRdb re-called clones via MiXCR from the PCR reads. The table has some 90,000 clones, 8% to 9.5% seen once. None of the patients had undergone any treatment ahead of thyroid surgery. The sequenced sample consisted of blood. These receptors were collected from a female donor with papillary thyroid cancer or a benign thyroid nodule (not recorded which). Some clones in this sample may be carry-over from other donors' samples.

This clone showed up many times. The J gene is TRBJ2-7, the V gene TRBV20-1; perhaps TRBD2 as D (6 bases). The length of the CDR3 is 13 residues. Germline V gene data show CDR1 as DFQATT and CDR2 as SNEGSKA (reference sequence). The germline V and J ends were trimmed by 3 bases and 2 bases, with 11 bases remaining between them. CDR3 sequence (DNA): TGCAGTGCTAGTACGCTAGCGACCTACGAGCAGTACTTC. Protein: CSASTLATYEQYF.

This clone was picked up many times. In the same sample, other DNA sequences code for this CDR3. V is TRBV5-1 and J is TRBJ2-7; 7 bases map to TRBD2. Germline assignment: CDR1 SGHRS and CDR2 YFSETQ. The CDR3 has 15 residues. The junction had 5 bases not matched to a gene; V was cut back by 1 base and J by 1 base. Written as DNA, the CDR3 is TGCGCCAGCAGCTTGACGGCGGGAGATTCCTACGAGCAGTACTTC. Translated: CASSLTAGDSYEQYF.

The table lists this clone with many counts. The CDR3 nucleotides are TGTGCCAGCAGCCCGCTTTTGAAGGGGGCACATGGCTACACCTTC. Protein sequence: CASSPLLKGAHGYTF. The chain recombines TRBV3-1 with TRBJ1-2, with 7 bases lining up with TRBD1. V trimming: 4 bases; J trimming: 6 bases; junction bases outside the gene matches: 11. This CDR3 has 15 residues. Looked up from germline, CDR1 is LGHDT and CDR2 is YNNKEL (reference sequence).

There are many counts of this clone. The chain carries TRBV5-1 and TRBJ2-1; the D is unclear. V was cut by 2 bases and J by 5 bases, with 11 bases left in between. The CDR3 runs 14 residues. In germline, CDR1 is SGHRS, CDR2 YFSETQ. The CDR3 loop is CASSFWGRNNEQFF. CDR3 sequence (DNA): TGCGCCAGCAGCTTTTGGGGTAGGAACAATGAGCAGTTCTTC.

This clone came up many times. The gene calls are TRBV2 and TRBJ1-2, with unresolved D. The germline CDR1 and CDR2 sequences are SNHLY and FYNNEI. V gave up 2 bases and J gave up 7 bases, with 5 bases separating them. The CDR3 loop spans 11 amino acids. The CDR3 loop reads CASSEQIGYTF. The CDR3 DNA reads TGTGCCAGCAGTGAACAGATTGGCTACACCTTC.

In this sample, this clone turned up many times. The chain carries TRBV6-6 and TRBJ2-1; TRBD1 or TRBD2 may be the D gene (5 bases each). CDR1 and CDR2 (germline): MNHNY, SVGAGI (reference sequence). V lost 2 bases and J lost 2, with 19 bases in between. CDR3 size: 18 residues. CDR3 protein: CASSYPVRTGTPYNEQFF. The CDR3, as DNA: TGTGCCAGCAGTTACCCAGTTAGAACCGGGACCCCCTACAATGAGCAGTTCTTC.

In this sample, this clone turned up many times. The CDR3 DNA is TGCGCCAGCAGCCCGGGACCAGAGACCTACAATGAGCAGTTCTTC. Translated, it gives CASSPGPETYNEQFF. The chain joins TRBV5-1 to TRBJ2-1, with D perhaps given as TRBD1 or TRBD2 (5 bases each). The germline V and J ends were trimmed by 4 bases and 2 bases, with 13 bases remaining between them. This CDR3 region has 15 residues. Germline lookup yields CDR1 SGHRS and CDR2 YFSETQ.

This clone was seen many times. The chain uses TRBV12-3 or TRBV12-4 and TRBJ2-6; D not certain. The CDR3 covers 14 residues. Trimming pared 7 bases from V and 0 bases from J, leaving 7 bases between. This CDR3 reads CASKMGSGANVLTF. The CDR3, as DNA: TGTGCCAGCAAAATGGGCTCTGGGGCCAACGTCCTGACTTTC.

This clone came up many times. The chain recombines TRBV20-1 with TRBJ2-7; D gene ambiguous. The ends were cut back, 0 bases at V and 3 bases at J, with 3 bases in the middle. Germline V CDR1 and CDR2: DFQATT, SNEGSKA (reference sequence). There are 11 residues in the CDR3. DNA for the CDR3: TGCAGTGCTAGAGAGGACTACGAGCAGTACTTC. Amino acids: CSAREDYEQYF.

V gene TRBV18 combines with J gene TRBJ2-7; tentatively, D is TRBD2 (5 bases). Trimming cost V 3 bases and J 0 bases, with 9 bases left between them. Germline V gene sequence: CDR1 KGHSH, CDR2 LQKENI. This CDR3 is 14 amino acids long. The CDR3 loop reads CASSPSSSSYEQYF. The CDR3 nucleotides are TGTGCCAGCTCACCTTCTAGCAGCTCCTACGAGCAGTACTTC.